This T cell receptor beta chain is drawn from a study of cytomegalovirus exposure and HLA in healthy donors. As concerns this clone: Its antigen is as yet unknown.

Notes on the study in general: TCR beta V- and J-gene trimming, according to a later analysis, was linked to a missense DCLRE1C variant.

60 Vbeta and 13 Jbeta primers were used in PCR. Clones were read by immunoSEQ multiplex PCR, and TCRdb kept only the in-frame ones, dropping some. In the table there are tens of thousands of clones, more than 80% of which are singletons. This CDR3 region has 15 residues. Trimming removed 5 bases from V and 2 bases from J; junction bases left unmatched: 8. Germline V gene lookup returns CDR1 PRHDT and CDR2 FYEKMQ (reference sequence). This TCR came from a man aged 25 to 45 in good health and CMV-seropositive. The sample taken for sequencing was PBMCs. The chain couples TRBV13 to TRBJ2-7; TRBD1 matches 8 bases. The CDR3 loop is CASSPGTGGAYEQYF. CDR3 bases: TGTGCCAGCAGCCCCGGGACAGGTGGAGCCTACGAGCAGTACTTC.